A selection of T cell receptor beta chains follows, all from one sample in a study of spatial heterogeneity in lung cancer. TCRdb re-derived calls from the 5' RACE reads in MiXCR, one entry per CDR3 protein. Of under 4,500 distinct CDR3 sequences in the sample, about 30% were seen once. Here the sequenced sample was normal lung tissue next to the tumor, taken at surgery. The source of these receptors is a male donor with early-stage non-small cell lung cancer. Both conserved end residues are part of each CDR3. Fields, in order: V gene, D gene, clone size, J gene, CDR3 protein, CDR3 DNA. D genes are given only for firm matches. For some rows the clone size is stated as once, few or many, or as a class when expanded; others skip it.

v_call: TRBV4-1
d_call: -
clone_size: -
j_call: TRBJ2-4
cdr3_aa: CASSPRGNIQYF
cdr3_nt: TGCGCCAGCAGCCCCCGAGGTAACATTCAGTACTTC

v_call: TRBV5-1
d_call: TRBD2
clone_size: medium-sized
j_call: TRBJ2-1
cdr3_aa: CASSEGLASDNEQFF
cdr3_nt: TGCGCCAGCAGCGAAGGACTAGCGTCTGACAATGAGCAGTTCTTC

v_call: TRBV5-1
d_call: TRBD1
clone_size: -
j_call: TRBJ1-1
cdr3_aa: CASLDLQGARTEAFF
cdr3_nt: TGCGCCAGCTTGGACCTACAGGGGGCCAGGACTGAAGCTTTCTTT

v_call: TRBV7-8
d_call: TRBD2
clone_size: medium-sized
j_call: TRBJ2-7
cdr3_aa: CASSLGTSGRYEQYF
cdr3_nt: TGTGCCAGCAGCTTGGGGACTAGCGGGAGGTACGAGCAGTACTTC

v_call: TRBV3-1
d_call: -
clone_size: many
j_call: TRBJ2-3
cdr3_aa: CASSQGGARADTQYF
cdr3_nt: TGTGCCAGCAGCCAAGGGGGGGCGAGGGCAGATACGCAGTATTTT

v_call: TRBV7-2
d_call: TRBD2
clone_size: -
j_call: TRBJ2-1
cdr3_aa: CASSLLFWTSVYNEQFF
cdr3_nt: TGTGCCAGCAGCTTATTGTTCTGGACTAGCGTCTACAATGAGCAGTTCTTC

v_call: TRBV20-1
d_call: -
clone_size: medium-sized
j_call: TRBJ1-6
cdr3_aa: CSARDPGSSQSSPLHF
cdr3_nt: TGCAGTGCTAGAGACCCCGGATCTTCCCAGAGTTCACCCCTCCACTTT

v_call: TRBV6-2/TRBV6-3
d_call: -
clone_size: -
j_call: TRBJ2-7
cdr3_aa: CASSYRDGSYEQYF
cdr3_nt: TGTGCCAGCAGTTACCGGGACGGCTCCTACGAGCAGTACTTC

v_call: TRBV28
d_call: -
clone_size: many
j_call: TRBJ1-1
cdr3_aa: CASSFISGTEAFF
cdr3_nt: TGTGCCAGCAGTTTCATTTCGGGCACTGAAGCTTTCTTT

v_call: TRBV12-3/TRBV12-4
d_call: TRBD1
clone_size: many
j_call: TRBJ1-6
cdr3_aa: CASSAGQGNSPLHF
cdr3_nt: TGTGCCAGCAGTGCCGGACAGGGTAATTCACCCCTCCACTTT

v_call: TRBV12-3/TRBV12-4
d_call: TRBD2
clone_size: -
j_call: TRBJ2-2
cdr3_aa: CASSPTSGLWSGELFF
cdr3_nt: TGTGCCAGCAGTCCCACTAGCGGACTGTGGAGCGGGGAGCTGTTTTTT

v_call: TRBV5-5
d_call: TRBD1
clone_size: medium-sized
j_call: TRBJ1-5
cdr3_aa: CASSGGQFSNQPQHF
cdr3_nt: TGTGCCAGCAGCGGGGGACAGTTCAGCAATCAGCCCCAGCATTTT

v_call: TRBV28
d_call: -
clone_size: medium-sized
j_call: TRBJ2-6
cdr3_aa: CASLPGHFSGANVLTF
cdr3_nt: TGTGCCAGCCTTCCTGGACACTTCTCTGGGGCCAACGTCCTGACTTTC

v_call: TRBV27
d_call: TRBD2
clone_size: -
j_call: TRBJ2-7
cdr3_aa: CASRGRGYYEQYF
cdr3_nt: TGTGCCAGCCGGGGGAGGGGTTACTACGAGCAGTACTTC

v_call: TRBV20-1
d_call: -
clone_size: few
j_call: TRBJ2-5
cdr3_aa: CSATSTGAPAPGETQYF
cdr3_nt: TGCAGTGCTACTTCGACCGGGGCCCCAGCCCCGGGAGAGACCCAGTACTTC

v_call: TRBV7-8
d_call: TRBD1
clone_size: few
j_call: TRBJ1-2
cdr3_aa: CASSATGRIDGYTF
cdr3_nt: TGTGCCAGCAGCGCGACAGGGAGGATTGATGGCTACACCTTC

v_call: TRBV7-8
d_call: -
clone_size: medium-sized
j_call: TRBJ2-2
cdr3_aa: CASSLVSRVPGELFF
cdr3_nt: TGTGCCAGCAGCTTAGTTTCCAGGGTCCCCGGGGAGCTGTTTTTT

v_call: TRBV9
d_call: -
clone_size: -
j_call: TRBJ2-7
cdr3_aa: CASSVGRRGTYEQYF
cdr3_nt: TGTGCCAGCAGCGTAGGCCGGCGGGGCACCTACGAGCAGTACTTC

v_call: TRBV6-5
d_call: -
clone_size: medium-sized
j_call: TRBJ1-3
cdr3_aa: CASSYADGAPGNTIYF
cdr3_nt: TGTGCCAGCAGTTACGCCGACGGAGCCCCTGGAAACACCATATATTTT

v_call: TRBV18
d_call: -
clone_size: many
j_call: TRBJ1-3
cdr3_aa: CASSPLRLQDSGNTIYF
cdr3_nt: TGTGCCAGCTCACCGTTAAGATTGCAGGACTCTGGAAACACCATATATTTT

v_call: TRBV27
d_call: -
clone_size: medium-sized
j_call: TRBJ2-5
cdr3_aa: CASSLLGTQYF
cdr3_nt: TGTGCCAGCAGTTTATTGGGGACCCAGTACTTC

v_call: TRBV4-1
d_call: TRBD2
clone_size: -
j_call: TRBJ2-3
cdr3_aa: CASSKTSGRTDTQYF
cdr3_nt: TGCGCCAGCAGCAAGACTAGCGGGAGGACAGATACGCAGTATTTT

v_call: TRBV7-2
d_call: -
clone_size: -
j_call: TRBJ2-3
cdr3_aa: CASSTGLTTDTQYF
cdr3_nt: TGTGCCAGCAGCACGGGACTGACCACAGATACGCAGTATTTT

v_call: TRBV12-3/TRBV12-4
d_call: TRBD2
clone_size: medium-sized
j_call: TRBJ2-1
cdr3_aa: CASRLAGATNEQFF
cdr3_nt: TGTGCCAGCAGGCTAGCGGGAGCGACCAATGAGCAGTTCTTC

v_call: TRBV6-5
d_call: TRBD2
clone_size: few
j_call: TRBJ2-2
cdr3_aa: CASSYSSGSVTGELFF
cdr3_nt: TGTGCCAGCAGTTACTCGAGCGGGAGTGTCACCGGGGAGCTGTTTTTT

v_call: TRBV5-6
d_call: -
clone_size: once
j_call: TRBJ2-3
cdr3_aa: CASSLSTDRTDTQYF
cdr3_nt: TGTGCCAGCAGCTTGAGTACAGACCGCACAGATACGCAGTATTTT

v_call: TRBV6-1
d_call: -
clone_size: -
j_call: TRBJ1-5
cdr3_aa: CASSEVGAQPQHF
cdr3_nt: TGTGCCAGCAGTGAAGTGGGAGCTCAGCCCCAGCATTTT

v_call: TRBV30
d_call: -
clone_size: few
j_call: TRBJ2-7
cdr3_aa: CAWSGADEQYF
cdr3_nt: TGTGCCTGGAGTGGAGCCGACGAGCAGTACTTC